The 22 T cell receptor beta chains given below trace back to one sample, sequenced in a study of human T cells and chemical hapten exposure (dated by TCRdb to about 2021). Library prep was done by RACE. The data were produced on a NextSeq 500. TCRdb took the public reads, trimmed them with fastp at Q25, ran MiXCR for clone calling and kept in-frame beta chains. Each record represents a unique CDR3 protein, reported with the most common genes and DNA among its rows. Present in this sample are 380,000 or so distinct CDR3 sequences, around 5.5% of which were seen just once. The top ten hold 7% to 10% of the sample. Reading the label with the study, this specimen's time point is: pre-sensitization, week 0. The treatment or condition label corresponds to: therapeutic diphenylcyclopropenone sensitization with weekly scalp DPC. The sample was whole blood, taken in connection with sensitization to the hapten diphenylcyclopropenone (DPC). Receptor source: a woman between 18 and 29 years old with alopecia areata. Some clones in this sample may be carry-over from other donors' samples.

V gene TRBV4-2 combines with J gene TRBJ1-3; D unresolved. V was trimmed by 0 bases and J by 5 bases, leaving 11 bases between them. This CDR3 has 15 amino acids. Germline CDR1 and CDR2: LGHNA and YNFKEQ. The CDR3 DNA reads TGTGCCAGCAGCCAAGATTTGGTTAACCGAAACACCATATATTTT. Translation: CASSQDLVNRNTIYF.

This clonotype has a handful of counts. V is TRBV2 and J is TRBJ2-2; possibly TRBD1 for D (6 bases). Germline CDR1 reads SNHLY; CDR2 reads FYNNEI. V lost 6 bases, J lost 1 base, and 12 bases lay in between. The CDR3 runs 15 residues. The CDR3 bases are TGTGCCAGCAGGACGGACAGTAAGAACACCGGGGAGCTGTTTTTT. It specifies CASRTDSKNTGELFF.

The rearrangement joins TRBV6-1 to TRBJ2-1, with D unresolved. The CDR3 spans 16 residues. The V gene's germline CDR1 is MNHNS and CDR2 SASEGT. With 6 bases removed from V and 10 bases from J, the gap between germline ends came to 25 bases. The CDR3 sequence is CASRLSLLGTYSEQFF. The CDR3 coding sequence is TGTGCCAGCAGACTCTCTTTACTTGGTACATACTCCGAGCAGTTCTTC.

In this sample, this clonotype turned up many times. V gene TRBV4-3 combines with J gene TRBJ1-1; 7 positions match TRBD1. V lost 3 bases and J lost 3; bases outside the gene matches: 7. The CDR3 has 15 residues. Germline V lookup: CDR1 LGHNA, CDR2 YSLEER. CDR3 sequence (DNA): TGCGCCAGCAGCCATCTTATCGGGACAGACACTGAAGCTTTCTTT. Protein sequence: CASSHLIGTDTEAFF.

This clonotype was seen at least ten times. V is TRBV6-5 and J is TRBJ1-3, with a tentative D call TRBD1 (6 bases). This CDR3 spans 15 amino acids. Looked up from germline, CDR1 is MNHEY and CDR2 is SVGAGI. V was pared by 2 bases and J by 3 bases, with 11 bases between. In DNA form, the CDR3 reads TGTGCCAGCAGTTACCAGGGGCTAAGTGGAAACACCATATATTTT. Its translation is CASSYQGLSGNTIYF.

The chain is built from TRBV4-2 and TRBJ2-5, with 8 bases lining up with TRBD2. The germline V gene has CDR1 LGHNA and CDR2 YNFKEQ. The CDR3 has 17 residues. The ends lost 4 bases at V and 0 bases at J; junction bases unmatched: 10. The CDR3, as DNA: TGTGCCAGCAGCCTCGGGGCCGGGGGGGTGTACCAAGAGACCCAGTACTTC. It translates to CASSLGAGGVYQETQYF.

The chain carries TRBV5-1 and TRBJ2-2; D is perhaps TRBD2 (6 bases). The length of the CDR3 is 15 residues. Germline-derived CDR1 and CDR2 are SGHRS and YFSETQ. V lost 0 bases, J lost 4 bases, and 10 bases lay in between. The CDR3 reads CASSLGLVSTGELFF. In DNA, the CDR3 is TGCGCCAGCAGCTTGGGACTAGTGAGCACCGGGGAGCTGTTTTTT.

This sequence joins TRBV7-9 and TRBJ2-5; D unclear. Germline loops: CDR1 SEHNR, CDR2 FQNEAQ (reference sequence). The CDR3 sequence is 13 residues long. The V end lost 6 bases, the J end lost 1 base, and 9 bases lay between the germline ends. CDR3 bases: TGTGCCAGCAGGACCTGGCCCCAAGAGACCCAGTACTTC. Protein: CASRTWPQETQYF.

This clonotype came up many times. The chain carries TRBV29-1 and TRBJ2-1; the match to TRBD2 covers 9 bases. In germline, CDR1 is SQVTM, CDR2 ANQGSEA. CDR3 size: 15 residues. V was pared by 1 base and J by 7 bases, with 8 bases of the junction left unmatched. In DNA, the CDR3 is TGCAGCGTTGAAGCTGAGGCGGGGGGGCCAAATGAGCAGTTCTTC. Protein sequence: CSVEAEAGGPNEQFF.

This clonotype was picked up a small number of times. The chain combines TRBV27 with TRBJ1-6; D remains unclear. CDR3 length equals 15 residues. Between the trimmed V and J ends, which lost 6 bases and 8 bases, there was a span of 17 bases. Germline V gene lookup returns CDR1 MNHEY and CDR2 SMNVEV (reference sequence). Here the CDR3 reads CASSPYNRRDSPLHF. Written as DNA, the CDR3 is TGTGCCAGCAGCCCATATAACAGAAGGGATTCACCCCTCCACTTT.

This clonotype was counted many times. This chain uses TRBV12-3 or TRBV12-4 with TRBJ1-2; no firm D call. The CDR3 is 13 amino acids. V was clipped by 6 bases and J by 5 bases, with 13 bases between them. CDR3: CASRFGQAYGYTF. As DNA, the CDR3 is TGTGCCAGCAGGTTCGGGCAGGCGTATGGCTACACCTTC.

The table lists this clonotype with a few counts. This rearrangement joins TRBV6-2 or TRBV6-3 to TRBJ1-2; D is undetermined. Germline loops: CDR1 MNHEY, CDR2 SVGEGT. V dropped 5 bases and J dropped 6 bases, with 16 bases sitting between them. CDR3 size: 14 residues. The CDR3 reads CASSLPNFGNGYTF. The CDR3 nucleotides are TGTGCCAGCAGTCTCCCCAACTTTGGCAATGGCTACACCTTC.

This clonotype was seen only a few times. The V call is TRBV7-2, the J call TRBJ1-5; maybe TRBD1 (5 bases). CDR3 length: 14 residues. CDR1 is SGHTA and CDR2 is FQGNSA in the germline V gene. Trimming stripped 5 bases from V and 5 bases from J, with 13 bases between. CDR3 coding DNA: TGTGCCAGCAGCCGCGACAGCTACGATCAGCCCCAGCATTTT. The encoded protein is CASSRDSYDQPQHF.

The chain has TRBV5-1 and TRBJ2-1, with a possible D match to TRBD1 (5 bases). V shed 0 bases and J shed 5 bases, with 12 bases lying between them. This CDR3 is 15 amino acids long. Germline V lookup: CDR1 SGHRS, CDR2 YFSETQ. CDR3 in amino acids: CASSLAGIRHNEQFF. The CDR3 coding sequence is TGCGCCAGCAGCTTGGCAGGGATCCGGCACAATGAGCAGTTCTTC. Based on the CDR3 plus reference TRBV5-1 and TRBJ2-1, the full variable domain is KAGVTQTPRYLIKTRGQQVTLSCSPISGHRSVSWYQQTPGQGLQFLFEYFSETQRNKGNFPGRFSGRQFSNSRSEMNVSTLELGDSALYLCASSLAGIRHNEQFFGPGTRLTVL.

The CDR3 reads CASSLREGFGQTEAFF. In DNA, the CDR3 is TGTGCCAGCAGCTTAAGGGAAGGATTCGGGCAAACTGAAGCTTTCTTT. V gene TRBV13 combines with J gene TRBJ1-1; D gene uncertain. CDR3 size: 16 residues. V lost 2 bases and J lost 5, with 18 bases in between. From germline, CDR1 is PRHDT and CDR2 FYEKMQ (reference sequence).

Many counts were recorded for this clonotype. The gene calls are TRBV5-6 and TRBJ1-2; 7 nucleotides align to TRBD1. J gave up 4 bases and V 0 bases, and 9 bases lay outside the gene matches. The CDR3 length is 16 residues. From germline, CDR1 is SGHDT and CDR2 YYEEEE. CDR3: CASSLVAGGPVYGYTF. In DNA form, the CDR3 reads TGTGCCAGCAGCTTGGTGGCAGGGGGACCCGTCTATGGCTACACCTTC. The full variable domain, rest sourced from reference TRBV5-6 and TRBJ1-2, is DAGVTQSPTHLIKTRGQQVTLRCSPKSGHDTVSWYQQALGQGPQFIFQYYEEEERQRGNFPDRFSGHQFPNYSSELNVNALLLGDSALYLCASSLVAGGPVYGYTFGSGTRLTVV.

The rearrangement uses TRBV24-1 and TRBJ1-1; no clear D. This CDR3 spans 12 amino acids. Germline loops: CDR1 KGHDR, CDR2 SFDVKD. Trimming took 9 bases from V and 10 from J, leaving 17 bases between them. CDR3 sequence (DNA): TGTGCCACCCTTAGACACCCGATTGGAGCTTTCTTT. Amino acid sequence: CATLRHPIGAFF.

This clonotype has ten or more counts. The genes are TRBV5-4 and TRBJ2-7; no definite D call. Germline CDR1 SGHNT, CDR2 YYREEE (reference sequence). Deletions cut 6 bases from V and 3 bases from J, with 13 bases between. This CDR3 has 13 amino acids. The DNA of the CDR3 is TGTGCCAGCACCTCTGACCCGGACTACGAGCAGTACTTC. This gives the protein CASTSDPDYEQYF.

This clonotype was counted many times. The J gene is TRBJ2-3, the V gene TRBV20-1; D is perhaps TRBD1 or TRBD2 (6 bases each). Between the trimmed V and J ends, which lost 3 bases and 4 bases, there was a span of 14 bases. Germline V CDR1 and CDR2: DFQATT, SNEGSKA (reference sequence). The CDR3 is made up of 14 amino acids. The CDR3 protein is CSASSGAGADTQYF. DNA for the CDR3: TGCAGTGCTAGCTCGGGGGCCGGGGCAGATACGCAGTATTTT.

This clonotype was detected only a few times. This chain links TRBV27 with TRBJ2-3; 10 nucleotides agree with TRBD2. Germline trimming cut 4 bases from V and 5 bases from J; bases unmatched to any gene: 9. Germline-derived CDR1 and CDR2 are MNHEY and SMNVEV (reference sequence). This CDR3 is 16 amino acids long. The CDR3 here is CASSSQKRGGGDTQYF. CDR3 in DNA: TGTGCCAGCAGTTCCCAAAAGCGGGGGGGCGGAGATACGCAGTATTTT.

This clonotype has a count of ten or more. In nucleotides, the CDR3 is TGCAGTGCTAGAGATAGCCCCGACCCCTACTCTGGAAACACCATATATTTT. Protein: CSARDSPDPYSGNTIYF. This chain connects TRBV20-1 to TRBJ1-3, with D uncertain. Germline CDR1 and CDR2: DFQATT and SNEGSKA (reference sequence). CDR3 length: 17 amino acids. Trimming pared 0 bases from V and 0 bases from J, leaving 15 bases between.

This clonotype was counted at least ten times. In DNA form, the CDR3 reads TGTGCCAGCAGTGTAAGGCGTTATAGCAATCAGCCCCAGCATTTT. Protein: CASSVRRYSNQPQHF. The chain carries TRBV12-3 or TRBV12-4 and TRBJ1-5; D gene uncertain. Trimming removed 5 bases from V and 0 bases from J, with 11 bases in between. The CDR3 is 15 residues long.